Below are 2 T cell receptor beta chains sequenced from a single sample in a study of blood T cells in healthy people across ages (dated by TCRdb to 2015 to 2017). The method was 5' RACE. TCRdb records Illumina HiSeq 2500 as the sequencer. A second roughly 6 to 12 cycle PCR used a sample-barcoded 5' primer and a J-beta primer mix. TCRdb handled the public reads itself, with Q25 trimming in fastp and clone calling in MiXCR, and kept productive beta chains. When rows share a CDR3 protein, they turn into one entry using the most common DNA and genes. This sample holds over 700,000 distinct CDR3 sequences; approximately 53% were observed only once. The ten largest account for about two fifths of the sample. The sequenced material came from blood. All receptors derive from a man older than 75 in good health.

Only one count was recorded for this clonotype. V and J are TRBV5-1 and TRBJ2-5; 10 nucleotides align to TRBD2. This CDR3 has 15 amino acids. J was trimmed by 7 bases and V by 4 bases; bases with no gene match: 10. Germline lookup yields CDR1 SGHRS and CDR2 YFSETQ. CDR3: CASSDTSGIRGTQYF. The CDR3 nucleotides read TGCGCCAGCAGCGATACTAGCGGGATCAGGGGGACCCAGTACTTC.

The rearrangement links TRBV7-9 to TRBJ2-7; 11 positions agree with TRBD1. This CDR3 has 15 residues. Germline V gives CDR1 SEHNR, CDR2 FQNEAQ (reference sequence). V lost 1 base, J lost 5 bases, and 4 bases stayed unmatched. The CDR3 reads CASSLGGQGVHEQYF. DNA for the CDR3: TGTGCCAGCAGCTTAGGGGGACAGGGGGTCCACGAGCAGTACTTC.